A single sample is the source of the 9 T cell receptor beta chains below, sequenced in a study of shared clonotypes between healthy human individuals. Using immunoSEQ multiplex PCR, the repertoire was profiled, and TCRdb retains in-frame clones only, with some absent. The sample has under 600,000 clones; 95% to 98% are singletons. Positive CCR7 selection of CD45RO-negative cells yielded the naive CD8 cells, and terminally differentiated effector memory CD45RA+ cells were excluded. The material sequenced was naive CD8+ T cells sorted from blood. The receptors here all came from a young man in good health.

The rearrangement links TRBV27 to TRBJ1-1, with D perhaps matching TRBD1 (5 bases). Trimming pared 7 bases from V and 2 bases from J, leaving 14 bases between. Germline assignment: CDR1 MNHEY and CDR2 SMNVEV (reference sequence). The CDR3 has 14 amino acids. As DNA, the CDR3 is TGTGCCAGCAAAAAGGGACGGATCAACACTGAAGCTTTCTTT. Translated, it gives CASKKGRINTEAFF.

The chain recombines TRBV5-6 with TRBJ2-7; TRBD2 agrees at 8 bases. The CDR3 has 16 amino acids. With 4 bases clipped from V and 0 bases from J, the junction kept 9 bases outside the gene matches. Germline CDR1 SGHDT, CDR2 YYEEEE. The CDR3 reads CASSPSRGESSYEQYF. CDR3 sequence (DNA): TGTGCCAGCAGCCCGTCGCGGGGGGAGAGCTCCTACGAGCAGTACTTC.

The rearrangement uses TRBV28 and TRBJ1-5; tentative D call: TRBD1 (6 bases). V was pared by 10 bases and J by 2 bases, with 18 bases between. This CDR3 region has 15 residues. Germline V gene data show CDR1 as MDHEN and CDR2 as SYDVKM. CDR3 sequence reads: CATWAGASRNQPQHF. CDR3 nucleotide sequence: TGTGCCACCTGGGCAGGGGCCAGTCGCAATCAGCCCCAGCATTTT. Filled out from reference TRBV28 and TRBJ1-5, the complete variable domain reads DVKVTQSSRYLVKRTGEKVFLECVQDMDHENMFWYRQDPGLGLRLIYFSYDVKMKEKGDIPEGYSVSREKKERFSLILESASTNQTSMYLCATWAGASRNQPQHFGDGTRLSIL.

Comments on this clone: This sample also contains other DNA sequences that code for the same CDR3. The chain uses TRBV5-1 and TRBJ1-1; no clear D. Germline assignment: CDR1 SGHRS and CDR2 YFSETQ. CDR3 length equals 13 residues. V was shortened by 0 bases and J by 5 bases, with 8 bases between the two germline ends. For the CDR3, the DNA is TGCGCCAGCAGCTTGGGAGGAGGTACTGAAGCTTTCTTT. It yields the protein CASSLGGGTEAFF.

The gene calls are TRBV18 and TRBJ1-1; tentative D call: TRBD1 (6 bases). V was cut by 6 bases and J by 6 bases, with 20 bases left in between. The V gene's germline CDR1 is KGHSH and CDR2 LQKENI. This CDR3 contains 15 residues. CDR3 DNA: TGTGCCAGCTCTCCCCCGGACAGCGGTTTCGCTGAAGCTTTCTTT. This codes for CASSPPDSGFAEAFF.

The rearrangement uses TRBV19 and TRBJ2-7; 11 bases match TRBD2. CDR3 size: 14 residues. Germline CDR1 LNHDA, CDR2 SQIVND (reference sequence). Unmatched junction bases numbered 4, after V lost 2 bases and J lost 7 bases. The DNA for the CDR3 is TGTGCCAGTAGTATACTAGCGGGAGGTTATGAGCAGTACTTC. Translating it yields CASSILAGGYEQYF.

V is TRBV5-4 and J is TRBJ2-7; 7 bases are shared with TRBD1. The CDR3 has 14 amino acids. With 0 bases clipped from V and 7 bases from J, the junction kept 7 bases outside the gene matches. Per germline, CDR1 SGHNT and CDR2 YYREEE (reference sequence). The CDR3 loop is CASSLGQGIGEQYF. CDR3 DNA sequence: TGTGCCAGCAGCTTGGGACAGGGTATCGGGGAGCAGTACTTC. Combining the CDR3 with reference TRBV5-4 and TRBJ2-7 gives the whole variable domain ETGVTQSPTHLIKTRGQQVTLRCSSQSGHNTVSWYQQALGQGPQFIFQYYREEENGRGNFPPRFSGLQFPNYSSELNVNALELDDSALYLCASSLGQGIGEQYFGPGTRLTVT.

V gene TRBV6-6 combines with J gene TRBJ1-1; possible D gene TRBD1, 5 bases. This CDR3 region has 14 residues. Germline CDR1 MNHNY, CDR2 SVGAGI (reference sequence). Trimming took off 2 bases at V and 8 bases at J, with 15 bases between the two ends. CDR3 protein: CASSYNYGGSEAFF. CDR3 coding DNA: TGTGCCAGCAGTTACAACTATGGGGGATCCGAAGCTTTCTTT.

The chain combines TRBV18 with TRBJ2-1; D uncertain. CDR3 length: 12 residues. Germline values: CDR1 KGHSH, CDR2 LQKENI. Trimming pared 7 bases from V and 6 bases from J, leaving 10 bases between. This chain's CDR3 is CASYPGFNEQFF. The CDR3 DNA follows: TGTGCCAGCTATCCGGGTTTCAATGAGCAGTTCTTC.